The clone carrying this TCR beta chain is a singleton in its sample. The authors' processing: Researchers report that nucleated cell counts were estimated from reference gene primer amplification. The table came from immunoSEQ multiplex PCR; TCRdb's copy has only in-frame clones and leaves some out. That table gives V, J and clone size, and the DNA gave D and trimming. The sample records 200,000 to 300,000 clones, more than 70% being singletons. This record belongs to a study of blood T cell repertoires in COVID-19. For the study at large: Both acute and convalescent COVID-19 samples were obtained from the United States, Italy and Spain. In each case, the material was cDNA or gDNA derived from T cells, B-cell-depleted T cells, or PBMCs.

Sequenced: PBMCs or T cells enriched from blood (not recorded which). This TCR derives from a woman aged 40-49 years with acute COVID-19.

The CDR3 bases are TGTGCCAGCAGTGTTACAGGGGGCTCTGACTATGGCTACACCTTC. Its translation: CASSVTGGSDYGYTF. The chain employs TRBV27 and TRBJ1-2, with TRBD1 matching 9 bases. The CDR3 is 15 amino acids. CDR1 is MNHEY, CDR2 SMNVEV, per germline (reference sequence). Trimming cost V 5 bases and J 3 bases; bases outside gene matches: 7.